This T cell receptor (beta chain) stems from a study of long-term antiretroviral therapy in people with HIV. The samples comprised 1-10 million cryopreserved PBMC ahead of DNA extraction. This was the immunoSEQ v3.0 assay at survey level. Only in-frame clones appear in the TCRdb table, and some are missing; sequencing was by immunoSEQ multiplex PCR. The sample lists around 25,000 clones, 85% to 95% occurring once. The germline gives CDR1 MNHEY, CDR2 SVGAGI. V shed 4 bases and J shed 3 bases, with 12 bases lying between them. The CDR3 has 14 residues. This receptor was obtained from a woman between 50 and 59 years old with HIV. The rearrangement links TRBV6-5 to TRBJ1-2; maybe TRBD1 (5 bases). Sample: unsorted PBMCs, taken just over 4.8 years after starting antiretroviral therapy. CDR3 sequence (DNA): TGTGCCAGCAGTTCTAATGCGGGGGACTATGGCTACACCTTC. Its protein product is CASSSNAGDYGYTF.